Listed below are T cell receptor beta chains from one sample, sequenced in a study of identical twins. TCRdb reprocessed the 5' RACE reads with MiXCR, giving one entry per CDR3 protein. The sample records about 1.7 million distinct CDR3 sequences, about 30% being singletons. What was sequenced was cord blood. The receptors originated from a newborn girl in good health. Both conserved end residues are part of each CDR3. A D gene is named only where the DNA matches it firmly. Clone size is given for some rows only: seen once, a few or many times, or a class if the clone is expanded.

V: TRBV6-6
J: TRBJ1-2
size: NA
D: NA
DNA: TGTGCCAGCACCTCACCCAGGGGTTGGGGAGCTAACTATGGCTACACCTTC
CDR3: CASTSPRGWGANYGYTF

V: TRBV6-5
J: TRBJ2-3
size: many
D: TRBD2
DNA: TGTGCCAGCAGTTACCTAGCGGGACGCAACACAGATACGCAGTATTTT
CDR3: CASSYLAGRNTDTQYF

V: TRBV20-1
J: TRBJ1-1
size: NA
D: TRBD1
DNA: TGCAGTGCATACAAGGGACAGGTCTTCACTGAAGCTTTCTTT
CDR3: CSAYKGQVFTEAFF

V: TRBV12-3/TRBV12-4
J: TRBJ1-5
size: NA
D: NA
DNA: TGTGCCATCAGTCTCCGACGGCTACCCCAGCCCCAGCATTTT
CDR3: CAISLRRLPQPQHF

V: TRBV4-1
J: TRBJ2-3
size: few
D: TRBD2
DNA: TGCGCCAGCAGCCAAATAAGCGGGAGGGACACAGATACGCAGTATTTT
CDR3: CASSQISGRDTDTQYF

V: TRBV9
J: TRBJ1-1
size: few
D: NA
DNA: TGTGCCAGCAGCCAAGAAAATAAAATCACTGAAGCTTTCTTT
CDR3: CASSQENKITEAFF

V: TRBV20-1
J: TRBJ1-1
size: few
D: TRBD1
DNA: TGCAGTGCCTACCAGGGACAGGGCGCTGAAGCTTTCTTT
CDR3: CSAYQGQGAEAFF

V: TRBV5-1
J: TRBJ1-1
size: few
D: NA
DNA: TGCGCCAGCAGCAGGACAGCCACTGAAGCTTTCTTT
CDR3: CASSRTATEAFF

V: TRBV28
J: TRBJ2-1
size: NA
D: TRBD1
DNA: TGTGCCAGCAGGGACAGGCTTATCGATGAGCAGTTCTTC
CDR3: CASRDRLIDEQFF

V: TRBV6-6
J: TRBJ2-1
size: few
D: NA
DNA: TGTGCCAGCAGTTACTCGAGAACTAGCCAAAACAGTGAGCAGTTCTTC
CDR3: CASSYSRTSQNSEQFF

V: TRBV12-3/TRBV12-4
J: TRBJ2-1
size: few
D: NA
DNA: TGTGCCAGCAGTTTAGGGGACAAACGGCATGAGCAGTTCTTC
CDR3: CASSLGDKRHEQFF

V: TRBV5-1
J: TRBJ2-7
size: many
D: NA
DNA: TGCGCCAGCAGCTTGGTCGCGGGAAAAAAGGGCGAGCAGTACTTC
CDR3: CASSLVAGKKGEQYF

V: TRBV5-1
J: TRBJ1-5
size: few
D: NA
DNA: TGTGCCAGCAGCTTAGAAGGGAGTGGCAATCAGCCCCAGCATTTT
CDR3: CASSLEGSGNQPQHF

V: TRBV14
J: TRBJ2-3
size: NA
D: NA
DNA: TGTGCCAGCAGCCAAGAGCACAGGAGGGATACGCAGTATTTT
CDR3: CASSQEHRRDTQYF

V: TRBV29-1
J: TRBJ2-1
size: few
D: TRBD2
DNA: TGCAGCGTTGGGACTAGCGGGAGAGATGAGCAGTTCTTC
CDR3: CSVGTSGRDEQFF

V: TRBV11-2
J: TRBJ2-3
size: few
D: TRBD2
DNA: TGTGCCAGCAGCTTAGGGACTAGCGGTCGTTGGGCAGATACGCAGTATTTT
CDR3: CASSLGTSGRWADTQYF

V: TRBV3-1
J: TRBJ2-3
size: few
D: NA
DNA: TGTGCCAGCACCAGGGGCCCCACAGATACGCAGTATTTT
CDR3: CASTRGPTDTQYF

V: TRBV20-1
J: TRBJ1-4
size: NA
D: NA
DNA: TGCAGTGCTAGTGTGCAGGGGAATGAAAAACTGTTTTTT
CDR3: CSASVQGNEKLFF

V: TRBV4-2
J: TRBJ2-5
size: few
D: NA
DNA: TGTGCCAGCAGCCACACCCCTGGGTCTGATTGGGAGCAGTACTTC
CDR3: CASSHTPGSDWEQYF

V: TRBV6-1
J: TRBJ2-5
size: NA
D: TRBD1
DNA: TGTGCCAGCAGTGAATTCCGGACAGGGGGAGAGACCCAGTACTTC
CDR3: CASSEFRTGGETQYF

V: TRBV7-2
J: TRBJ2-5
size: NA
D: NA
DNA: TGTGCCAGCACCTCTAGGGGGGGATACAATGAGCAGTACTTC
CDR3: CASTSRGGYNEQYF

V: TRBV12-3/TRBV12-4
J: TRBJ2-2
size: few
D: NA
DNA: TGTGCCAGCAGTTTCCCCGGGAACACCGGGGAGCTGTTTTTT
CDR3: CASSFPGNTGELFF

V: TRBV28
J: TRBJ1-2
size: NA
D: TRBD1
DNA: TGTGCCAGCAGAGACGGGACAGGGGGATATAACTATGGCTACACCTTC
CDR3: CASRDGTGGYNYGYTF